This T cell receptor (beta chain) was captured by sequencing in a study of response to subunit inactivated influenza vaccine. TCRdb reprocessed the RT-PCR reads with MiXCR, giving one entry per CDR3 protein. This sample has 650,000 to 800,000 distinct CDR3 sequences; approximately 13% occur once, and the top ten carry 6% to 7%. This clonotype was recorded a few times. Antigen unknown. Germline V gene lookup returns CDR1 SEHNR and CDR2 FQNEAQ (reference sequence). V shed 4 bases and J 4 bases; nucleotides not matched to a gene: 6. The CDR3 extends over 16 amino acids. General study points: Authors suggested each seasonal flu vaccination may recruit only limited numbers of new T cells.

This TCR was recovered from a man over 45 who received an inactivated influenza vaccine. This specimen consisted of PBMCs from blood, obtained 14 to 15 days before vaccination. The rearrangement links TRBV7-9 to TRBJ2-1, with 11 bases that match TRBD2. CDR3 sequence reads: CASSSLLAGEYNEQFF. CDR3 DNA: TGTGCCAGCAGCTCCCTACTAGCGGGGGAGTACAATGAGCAGTTCTTC. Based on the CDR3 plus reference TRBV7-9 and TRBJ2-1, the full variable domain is DTGVSQNPRHKITKRGQNVTFRCDPISEHNRLYWYRQTLGQGPEFLTYFQNEAQLEKSRLLSDRFSAERPKGSFSTLEIQRTEQGDSAMYLCASSSLLAGEYNEQFFGPGTRLTVL.